This TCR beta chain originates from a study of blood T cell repertoires in COVID-19 (dated by TCRdb to the early 2020s). With respect to the entire study: The collaborator samples originated in the United States, Italy and Spain and spanned the acute and convalescent phases of COVID-19. A freely available public database, intended as a resource for researchers studying the immune response to SARS-CoV-2, is where the repertoires were released. The material from the prospective study consisted of cDNA or gDNA derived from T cells, B-cell-depleted T cells, or PBMCs. The sample metadata nearly always contained a de-identified subject ID, COVID-19 status, age in years and sex. The samples were drawn from the first 160 participants of the ongoing ImmuneRACE study and from 950 to 1,500 subjects provided by 6 global collaborators. HLA class I and class II types, where available, came from metadata supplied by the sample provider rather than from assay-based typing. Subjects who had been exposed to COVID-19, were actively infected with it, or had recovered from it provided the deeply sampled blood TCRbeta repertoires that made up the dataset. Study-level results and caveats: The amount of clinical and demographic metadata varied by source and participant and was provided uncurated.

This clone appeared once. What this receptor recognizes is not known. Per-base quality was not reported, and no clone a single base away is much larger than it. TCRbeta CDR3 regions were amplified from genomic DNA using the immunoSEQ Assay, a bias-controlled multiplex PCR. In the paper's pipeline: The number of nucleated cells in each sample was estimated from the amplification of reference gene primers within the assay. To quantify the absolute abundance of each unique TCRbeta CDR3 rearrangement, sequence reads were collapsed and filtered. For each sample, productive Simpson clonality was calculated by taking the square root of Simpson's diversity index across productive rearrangements. TCRdb stores this immuneACCESS table with in-frame sequences only. Part of the clones is absent; in the studies checked, under half of the shortfall reflects unresolved V genes, and no reason is known for the rest. Clonal size and the V and J genes are those of that table, whereas D and trimming came from the DNA. The sample yields about 250,000 clones; just over 85% were counted once. The top ten hold around 1.7% of the sample.

From the cysteine up to the phenylalanine, the CDR3 has a length of 17 residues. Solely the CDR3 DNA is kept, with 51 bases framed from the first base. According to the germline V gene (reference sequence), CDR1 reads SEHNR and CDR2 reads FQNEAQ. V and J are trimmed by 5 bases and 7 bases, and the gene matches miss 15 bases of the junction. Enrolling through a virtual design, the prospective study's participants ranged in age from about 18 to 89 years and lived across some 23 United States geographic areas. Cohort assignment in the prospective study relied on participant-reported clinical history from a screening survey and a study questionnaire. For ImmuneRACE Cohort 3, a participant was defined as recovered based on two consecutive negative NP/OP PCR tests, clearance by a healthcare professional, or resolution of symptoms. Mobile phlebotomists in the prospective study collected whole blood, serum and a nasopharyngeal or oropharyngeal swab from every participant. Additional blood draws and questionnaires over a roughly two-month period could optionally be provided by prospective study participants. Before DNA extraction, prospective study blood samples were shipped either frozen or at room temperature.

The chain employs TRBV7-9 and TRBJ1-4; 8 of the junction bases match TRBD1. Sequences were obtained from PBMCs or T cells enriched from blood (not recorded which). The TCR comes from a man aged 40-55 years who had recovered from COVID-19. The nucleotide sequence is given as TGTGCCAGCAGCAGTATAGGACAGGGAAGTATAGGTGAAAAACTGTTTTTT. The resulting protein is CASSSIGQGSIGEKLFF.